This TCR beta chain originates from a study of response to subunit inactivated influenza vaccine. General study points: Few new T cells, the authors suggested, are recruited by each seasonal influenza vaccination.

This CDR3 is built from 16 residues. Trimming took off 2 bases at V and 7 bases at J, with 18 bases between the two ends. CDR1 and CDR2 from the germline V gene are LGHNA and YNFKEQ. On this clonotype: What it recognizes is unknown.

TCRdb ran MiXCR on the RT-PCR reads and lists one entry per CDR3 protein. The repertoire holds more than 600,000 distinct CDR3 sequences, less than 20% seen once, with about 11% in the top ten. This sequence joins TRBV4-2 and TRBJ2-1; D may correspond to TRBD1 or TRBD2 (5 bases each). The sequence was collected from a man between 45 and 60 years old who received an inactivated influenza vaccine. The sequenced sample was PBMCs from blood, obtained approximately 5 days after vaccination. CDR3 nucleotides: TGTGCCAGCAGCCAACTAAGCCCGGGGCCGAGGAATGAGCAGTTCTTC. Residues: CASSQLSPGPRNEQFF.